The 3 T cell receptor beta chains below come from one sample, sequenced in a study of CD8+ T cells in alopecia areata. Reverse transcribed after extraction, RNA yielded cDNA as the sequencing template. TCRdb's copy holds only in-frame clones and misses some; the assay was immunoSEQ multiplex PCR. The table has fewer than 110,000 clones, about nine tenths seen once; the top ten hold 11%. The treatment: oral pan-JAK inhibitor, 5-10 mg twice daily. Sequencing was performed on CD8+ T cells sorted from blood, taken between weeks 30 and 35, from a patient treated with tofacitinib. All receptors derive from a human donor with alopecia areata.

The genes are TRBV29-1 and TRBJ2-7; no clear D. Looked up from germline, CDR1 is SQVTM and CDR2 is ANQGSEA. The CDR3 has 15 residues. The V end was cut by 4 bases, the J end by 2 bases, with 18 bases between. The CDR3: CSVAGKANQPYEQYF. The CDR3 nucleotides read TGCAGCGTTGCTGGAAAGGCGAATCAGCCCTACGAGCAGTACTTC.

The J gene is TRBJ2-1, the V gene TRBV5-1; 8 bases agree with TRBD2. V shed 6 bases, J shed 6 bases, and the junction held 11 bases outside the gene matches. Looked up from germline, CDR1 is SGHRS and CDR2 is YFSETQ. This CDR3 comprises 15 residues. The CDR3 loop is CASMSVGGEGNEQFF. CDR3 coding DNA: TGCGCCAGCATGAGCGTCGGGGGGGAGGGCAATGAGCAGTTCTTC.

The chain combines TRBV11-1 with TRBJ1-1; 9 bases line up with TRBD1. V gave up 6 bases and J gave up 0 bases; unmatched junction bases: 5. Germline lookup yields CDR1 SGHAT and CDR2 FQDESV (reference sequence). The CDR3 runs to 15 residues. The CDR3: CASRMTGGLNTEAFF. CDR3 nucleotide sequence: TGTGCCAGCAGGATGACAGGGGGGTTGAACACTGAAGCTTTCTTT.